This is a list of T cell receptor beta chains from one sample in a study of T-cell reconstitution after alpha-beta-depleted transplantation in children. TCRdb reprocessed the PCR reads with MiXCR, giving one entry per CDR3 protein. The sample records 550,000 to 600,000 distinct CDR3 sequences, more than 20% being singletons. The sample consisted of PBMCs, mostly from graft donor cells, taken 360 days after TCRalphabeta/CD19-depleted stem cell transplant. The receptors shown here come from a boy under two years old who had a stem cell transplant for acute myeloid leukemia, so the T cells may come from the graft donor. The CDR3 runs from the conserved cysteine through the conserved F or W. Each record gives: clone size, D gene, V gene, J gene, CDR3 protein, CDR3 DNA. D genes are given only for firm matches. Some rows have no size entry. The others give once, few or many, or a class for an expanded clone.

>few|TRBD2|TRBV20-1|TRBJ2-5
CSARVFPGTSGGQETQYF
TGCAGTGCTAGAGTATTCCCGGGGACTAGCGGGGGACAAGAGACCCAGTACTTC
>few|-|TRBV5-6|TRBJ2-3
CASSIWDRRFTDTQYF
TGTGCCAGCAGCATCTGGGACCGCCGTTTCACAGATACGCAGTATTTT
>-|-|TRBV4-3|TRBJ2-1
CASSQDNQGINNEQFF
TGCGCCAGCAGCCAAGATAACCAGGGGATTAACAATGAGCAGTTCTTC
>-|TRBD2|TRBV4-3|TRBJ2-7
CASSQDPGLASYEQYF
TGCGCCAGCAGCCAAGATCCGGGACTAGCGTCCTACGAGCAGTACTTC
>-|-|TRBV5-1|TRBJ2-1
CASSQQGGGEQFF
TGCGCCAGCAGCCAACAGGGAGGTGGTGAGCAGTTCTTC
>-|-|TRBV7-2|TRBJ2-6
CASSPRDFGANVLTF
TGTGCCAGCAGCCCCCGGGACTTTGGGGCCAACGTCCTGACTTTC
>many|-|TRBV25-1|TRBJ1-1
CASSEWGGTEAFF
TGTGCCAGCAGTGAATGGGGGGGCACTGAAGCTTTCTTT
>many|TRBD1|TRBV7-9|TRBJ2-5
CASSLGTGVETQYF
TGTGCCAGCAGCTTAGGGACAGGGGTGGAGACCCAGTACTTC
>few|-|TRBV19|TRBJ1-6
CASKGREYNSPLHF
TGTGCCAGTAAAGGCAGAGAGTATAATTCACCCCTCCACTTT
>-|TRBD1|TRBV6-1|TRBJ1-6
CASSRQGNHSPLHF
TGTGCCAGCAGTCGACAGGGCAATCATTCACCCCTCCACTTT
>many|-|TRBV12-3/TRBV12-4|TRBJ1-1
CASSLQGPGAFF
TGTGCCAGCAGTTTACAGGGGCCGGGTGCTTTCTTT
>-|-|TRBV25-1|TRBJ2-1
CASSEYWTVTYNEQFF
TGTGCCAGCAGTGAATATTGGACTGTAACCTACAATGAGCAGTTCTTC
>many|-|TRBV6-2/TRBV6-3|TRBJ2-1
CASSYSSKESWRQVYNEQFF
TGTGCCAGCAGTTACTCGAGTAAAGAATCTTGGAGACAGGTCTACAATGAGCAGTTCTTC
>few|-|TRBV12-3/TRBV12-4|TRBJ2-1
CASSLGRMGFRPYNEQFF
TGTGCCAGCAGTTTAGGTAGAATGGGCTTTCGGCCCTACAATGAGCAGTTCTTC
>many|-|TRBV20-1|TRBJ2-7
CSASPVSGYEQYF
TGCAGTGCCAGCCCCGTGAGTGGGTACGAGCAGTACTTC
>few|TRBD1|TRBV6-1|TRBJ2-7
CASSEAGQGLDEQYF
TGTGCCAGCAGTGAAGCTGGACAGGGTCTCGACGAGCAGTACTTC
>once|-|TRBV25-1|TRBJ2-7
CASSGVHRASYEQYF
TGTGCCAGCAGTGGGGTTCACAGGGCTTCCTACGAGCAGTACTTC
>few|-|TRBV12-3/TRBV12-4|TRBJ1-1
CASSLPGNTEAFF
TGTGCCAGCAGTCTCCCGGGGAACACTGAAGCTTTCTTT
>-|-|TRBV4-3|TRBJ2-3
CASSQDPSYLTDTQYF
TGCGCCAGCAGCCAAGATCCAAGTTACCTCACAGATACGCAGTATTTT
>few|-|TRBV12-5|TRBJ2-1
CASVGGGASYNEQFF
TGTGCTAGTGTCGGTGGGGGTGCCTCCTACAATGAGCAGTTCTTC
>few|TRBD1|TRBV6-2/TRBV6-3|TRBJ2-7
CASSPYWDSSYEQYF
TGTGCCAGCAGCCCCTACTGGGACAGTTCCTACGAGCAGTACTTC
>-|TRBD2|TRBV20-1|TRBJ2-3
CSAGGAGGLAPDTQYF
TGCAGTGCTGGAGGGGCGGGGGGGTTAGCCCCAGATACGCAGTATTTT
>few|TRBD1|TRBV4-3|TRBJ2-2
CASSFRTGNTGELFF
TGCGCCAGCAGCTTTCGGACAGGGAACACCGGGGAGCTGTTTTTT
>-|-|TRBV6-2/TRBV6-3|TRBJ2-1
CASRQSNNEQFF
TGTGCCAGCAGGCAAAGTAACAATGAGCAGTTCTTC
>-|-|TRBV12-3/TRBV12-4|TRBJ2-5
CASSLMTGRGETQYF
TGTGCCAGCAGTCTCATGACAGGGAGGGGGGAGACCCAGTACTTC
>many|-|TRBV9|TRBJ1-6
CASSAVPRTGRNSPLHF
TGTGCCAGCAGCGCCGTTCCCCGGACGGGACGCAATTCACCCCTCCACTTT
>few|-|TRBV27|TRBJ2-3
CASSFSGYTDTQYF
TGTGCCAGCAGTTTCTCAGGGTATACAGATACGCAGTATTTT
>-|-|TRBV6-6|TRBJ1-1
CASSYSKGTEAFF
TGTGCCAGCAGTTACTCGAAGGGCACTGAAGCTTTCTTT
>many|-|TRBV5-1|TRBJ2-3
CASSLAGGLAGDTQYF
TGCGCCAGCAGCTTGGCCGGGGGGCTAGCCGGAGATACGCAGTATTTT
>many|-|TRBV7-2|TRBJ2-3
CASSSPPRTDTQYF
TGTGCCAGCAGCTCCCCCCCCCGCACAGATACGCAGTATTTT
>-|-|TRBV7-3|TRBJ2-2
CASSLFAGNTGELFF
TGTGCCAGCAGCTTATTTGCCGGGAACACCGGGGAGCTGTTTTTT
>many|TRBD2|TRBV20-1|TRBJ2-1
CSARELAGANEQFF
TGCAGTGCTCGCGAACTAGCGGGGGCAAATGAGCAGTTCTTC
>-|-|TRBV12-3/TRBV12-4|TRBJ2-3
CASTLSGGSTDTQYF
TGTGCCAGCACATTGAGTGGGGGCAGCACAGATACGCAGTATTTT
>many|-|TRBV7-9|TRBJ2-5
CASSLREIQETQYF
TGTGCCAGCAGCTTACGTGAGATACAAGAGACCCAGTACTTC
>many|-|TRBV21-1|TRBJ1-3
CASSKVPSDSVGNTIYF
TGTGCCAGCAGCAAAGTTCCTTCTGACAGCGTTGGAAACACCATATATTTT
>-|-|TRBV29-1|TRBJ1-2
CSISTGIYGYTF
TGCAGCATATCGACAGGAATCTATGGCTACACCTTC
>few|-|TRBV20-1|TRBJ2-5
CSARRGGAGETQYF
TGCAGTGCTAGACGGGGCGGTGCCGGAGAGACCCAGTACTTC